This T cell receptor (beta chain) was retrieved from a study of neurological immune-mediated disorders. In TCRdb, the 5' RACE reads were re-called with MiXCR into one record per CDR3 protein. Here the sample spans tens of thousands of distinct CDR3 sequences, roughly 18% being singletons. This clonotype was counted at least ten times. The CDR3 covers 14 residues. Germline CDR1 reads MNHEY; CDR2 reads SVGAGI. V was cut by 5 bases and J by 0 bases, with 9 bases left in between. The TCR sequence derives from a woman aged 40 to 55 in good health. Source material: PBMCs. V usage is TRBV6-5 and J usage is TRBJ2-3, with D possibly TRBD1 on 6 matching bases. CDR3 sequence reads: CASSRTASTDTQYF. CDR3 DNA: TGTGCCAGCAGTAGGACAGCTAGCACAGATACGCAGTATTTT.